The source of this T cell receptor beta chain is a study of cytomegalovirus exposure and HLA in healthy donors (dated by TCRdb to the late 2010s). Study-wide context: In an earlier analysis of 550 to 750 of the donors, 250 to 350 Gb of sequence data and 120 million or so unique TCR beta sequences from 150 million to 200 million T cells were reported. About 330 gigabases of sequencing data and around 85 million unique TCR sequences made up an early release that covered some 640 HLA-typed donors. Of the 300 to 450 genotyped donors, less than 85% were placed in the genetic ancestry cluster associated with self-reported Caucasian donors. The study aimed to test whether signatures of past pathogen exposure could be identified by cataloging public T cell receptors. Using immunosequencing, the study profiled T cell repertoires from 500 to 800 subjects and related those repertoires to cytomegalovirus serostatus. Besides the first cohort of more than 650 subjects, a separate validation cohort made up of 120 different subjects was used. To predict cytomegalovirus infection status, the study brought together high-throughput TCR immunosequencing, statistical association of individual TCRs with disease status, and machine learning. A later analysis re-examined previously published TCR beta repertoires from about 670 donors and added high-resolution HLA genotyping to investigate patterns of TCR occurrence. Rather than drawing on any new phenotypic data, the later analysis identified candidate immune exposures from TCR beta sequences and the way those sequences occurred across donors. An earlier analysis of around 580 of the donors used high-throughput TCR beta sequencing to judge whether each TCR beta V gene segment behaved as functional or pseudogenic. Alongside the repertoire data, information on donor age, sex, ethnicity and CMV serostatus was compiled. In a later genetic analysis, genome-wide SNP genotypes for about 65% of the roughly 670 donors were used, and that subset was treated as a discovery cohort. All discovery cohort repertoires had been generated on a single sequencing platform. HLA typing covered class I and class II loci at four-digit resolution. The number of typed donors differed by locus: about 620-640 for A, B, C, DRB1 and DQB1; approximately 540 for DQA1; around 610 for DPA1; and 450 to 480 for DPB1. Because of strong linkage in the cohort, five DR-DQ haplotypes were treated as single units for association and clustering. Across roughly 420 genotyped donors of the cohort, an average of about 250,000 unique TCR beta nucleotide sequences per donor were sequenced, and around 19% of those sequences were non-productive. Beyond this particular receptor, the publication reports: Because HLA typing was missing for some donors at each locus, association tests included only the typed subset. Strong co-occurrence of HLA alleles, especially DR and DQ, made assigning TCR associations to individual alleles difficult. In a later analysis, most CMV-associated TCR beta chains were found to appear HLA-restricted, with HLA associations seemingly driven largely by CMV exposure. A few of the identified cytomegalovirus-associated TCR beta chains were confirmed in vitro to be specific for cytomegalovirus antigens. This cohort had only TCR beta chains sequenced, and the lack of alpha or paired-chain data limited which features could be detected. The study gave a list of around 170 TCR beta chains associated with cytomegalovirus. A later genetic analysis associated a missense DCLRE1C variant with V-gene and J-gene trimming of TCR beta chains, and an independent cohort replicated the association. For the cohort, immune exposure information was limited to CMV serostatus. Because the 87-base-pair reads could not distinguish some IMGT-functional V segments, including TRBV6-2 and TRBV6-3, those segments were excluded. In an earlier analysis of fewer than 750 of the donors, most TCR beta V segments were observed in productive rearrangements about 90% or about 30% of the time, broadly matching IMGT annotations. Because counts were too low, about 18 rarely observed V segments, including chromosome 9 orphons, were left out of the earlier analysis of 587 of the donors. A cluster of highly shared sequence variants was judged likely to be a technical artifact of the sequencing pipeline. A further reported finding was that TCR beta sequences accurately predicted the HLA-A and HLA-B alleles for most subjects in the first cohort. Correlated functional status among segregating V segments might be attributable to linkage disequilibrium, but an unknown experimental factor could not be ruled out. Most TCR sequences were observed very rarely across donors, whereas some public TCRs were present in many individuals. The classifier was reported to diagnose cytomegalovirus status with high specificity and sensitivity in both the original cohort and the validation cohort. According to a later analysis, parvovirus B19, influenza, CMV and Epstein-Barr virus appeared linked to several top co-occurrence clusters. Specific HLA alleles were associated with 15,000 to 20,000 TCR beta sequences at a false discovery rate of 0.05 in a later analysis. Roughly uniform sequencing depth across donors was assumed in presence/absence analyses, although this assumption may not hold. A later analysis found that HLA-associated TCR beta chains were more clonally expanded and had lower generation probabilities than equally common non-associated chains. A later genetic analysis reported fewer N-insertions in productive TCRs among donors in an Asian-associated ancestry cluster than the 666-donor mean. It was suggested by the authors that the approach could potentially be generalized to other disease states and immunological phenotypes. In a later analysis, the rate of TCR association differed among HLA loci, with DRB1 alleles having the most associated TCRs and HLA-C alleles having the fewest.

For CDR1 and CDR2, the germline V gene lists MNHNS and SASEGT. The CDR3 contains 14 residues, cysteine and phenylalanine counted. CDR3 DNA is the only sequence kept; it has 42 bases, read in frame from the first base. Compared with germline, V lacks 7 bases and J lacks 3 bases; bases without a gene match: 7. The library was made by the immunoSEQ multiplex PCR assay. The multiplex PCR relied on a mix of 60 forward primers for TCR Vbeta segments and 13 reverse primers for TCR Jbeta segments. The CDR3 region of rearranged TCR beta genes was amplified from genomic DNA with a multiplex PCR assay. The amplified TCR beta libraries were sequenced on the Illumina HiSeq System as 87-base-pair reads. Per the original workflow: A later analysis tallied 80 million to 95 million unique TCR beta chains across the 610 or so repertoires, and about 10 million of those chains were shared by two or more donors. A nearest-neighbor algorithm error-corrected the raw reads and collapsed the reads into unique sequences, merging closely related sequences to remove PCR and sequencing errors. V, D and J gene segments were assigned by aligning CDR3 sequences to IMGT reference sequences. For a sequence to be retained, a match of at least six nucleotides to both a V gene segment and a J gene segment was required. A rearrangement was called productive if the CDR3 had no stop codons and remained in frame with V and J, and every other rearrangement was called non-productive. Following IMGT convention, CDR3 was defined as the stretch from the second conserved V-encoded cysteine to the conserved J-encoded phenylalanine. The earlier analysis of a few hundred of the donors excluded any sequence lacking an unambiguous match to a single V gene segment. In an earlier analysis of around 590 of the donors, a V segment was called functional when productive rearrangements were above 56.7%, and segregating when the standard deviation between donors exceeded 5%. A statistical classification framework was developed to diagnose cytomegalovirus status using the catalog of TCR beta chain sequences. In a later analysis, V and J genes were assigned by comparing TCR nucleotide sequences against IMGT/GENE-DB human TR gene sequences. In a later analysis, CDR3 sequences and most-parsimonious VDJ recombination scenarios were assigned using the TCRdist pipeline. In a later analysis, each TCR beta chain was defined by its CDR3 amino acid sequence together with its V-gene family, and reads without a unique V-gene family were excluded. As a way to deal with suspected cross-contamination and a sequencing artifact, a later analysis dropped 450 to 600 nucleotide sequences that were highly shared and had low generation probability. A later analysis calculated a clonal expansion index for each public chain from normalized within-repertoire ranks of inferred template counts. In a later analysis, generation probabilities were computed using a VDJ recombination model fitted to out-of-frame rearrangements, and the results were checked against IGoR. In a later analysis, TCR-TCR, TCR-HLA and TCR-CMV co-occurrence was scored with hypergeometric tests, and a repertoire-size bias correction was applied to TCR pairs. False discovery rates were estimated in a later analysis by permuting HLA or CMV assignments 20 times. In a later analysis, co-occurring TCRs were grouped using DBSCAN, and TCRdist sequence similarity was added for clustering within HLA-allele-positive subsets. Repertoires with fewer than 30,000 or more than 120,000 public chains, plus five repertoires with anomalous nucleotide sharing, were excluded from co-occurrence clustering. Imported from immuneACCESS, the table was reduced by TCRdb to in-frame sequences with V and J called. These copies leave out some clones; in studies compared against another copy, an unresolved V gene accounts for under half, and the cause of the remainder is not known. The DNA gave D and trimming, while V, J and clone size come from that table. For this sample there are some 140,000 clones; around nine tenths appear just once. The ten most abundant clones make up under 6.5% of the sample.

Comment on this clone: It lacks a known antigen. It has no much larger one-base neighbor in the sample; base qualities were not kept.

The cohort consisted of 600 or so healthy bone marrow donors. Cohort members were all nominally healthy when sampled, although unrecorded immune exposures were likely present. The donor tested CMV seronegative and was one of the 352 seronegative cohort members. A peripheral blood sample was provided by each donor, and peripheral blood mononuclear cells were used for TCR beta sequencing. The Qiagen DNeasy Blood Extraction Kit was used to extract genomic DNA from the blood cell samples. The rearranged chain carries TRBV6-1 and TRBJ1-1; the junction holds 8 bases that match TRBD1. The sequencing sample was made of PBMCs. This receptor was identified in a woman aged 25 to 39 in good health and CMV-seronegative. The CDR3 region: CASIPLDRDTEAFF. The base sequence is TGTGCCAGCATACCTCTGGACAGGGACACTGAAGCTTTCTTT.